This entry features one T cell receptor (beta chain) sequence. The antigen is not known. These data belong to a study of cytomegalovirus exposure and HLA in healthy donors. Study-wide points: The study put under 200 TCR beta chains on its list as cytomegalovirus-associated.

Germline CDR1 and CDR2: SGHAT and FQDESV (reference sequence). J lost 0 bases, V lost 3 bases, and 0 bases had no gene match. The CDR3 has 14 amino acids. Data came from immunoSEQ multiplex PCR; TCRdb stores just in-frame clones and leaves some out. The table has 150,000 to 160,000 clones, just over 85% seen once; the top ten hold about 2.2%. The V and J genes are TRBV11-1 and TRBJ1-2; TRBD1 agrees at 8 bases. The origin of this receptor is a human donor in good health. Sequencing was performed on PBMCs. Here the CDR3 reads CASSLDRANYGYTF. As DNA, the CDR3 is TGTGCCAGCAGCTTGGACAGGGCTAACTATGGCTACACCTTC.